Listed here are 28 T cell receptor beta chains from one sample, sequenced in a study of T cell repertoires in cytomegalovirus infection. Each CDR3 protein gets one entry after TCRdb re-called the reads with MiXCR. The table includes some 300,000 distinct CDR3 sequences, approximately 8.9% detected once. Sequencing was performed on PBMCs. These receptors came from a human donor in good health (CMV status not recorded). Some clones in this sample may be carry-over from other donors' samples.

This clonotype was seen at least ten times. CDR3 DNA sequence: TGTGCCAGTGCGAGCACAGATACGCAGTATTTT. Translation: CASASTDTQYF. This chain connects TRBV7-8 to TRBJ2-3; D remains unclear. The ends were cut back, 9 bases at V and 0 bases at J, with 4 bases in the middle. Germline V gives CDR1 SGHVS, CDR2 FQNEAQ. CDR3 length: 11 residues.

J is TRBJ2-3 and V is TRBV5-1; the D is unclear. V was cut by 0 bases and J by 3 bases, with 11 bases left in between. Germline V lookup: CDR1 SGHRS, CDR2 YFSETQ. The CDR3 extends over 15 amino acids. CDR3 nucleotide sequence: TGCGCCAGCAGCTTGGAATGGGGAATGACAGATACGCAGTATTTT. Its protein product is CASSLEWGMTDTQYF.

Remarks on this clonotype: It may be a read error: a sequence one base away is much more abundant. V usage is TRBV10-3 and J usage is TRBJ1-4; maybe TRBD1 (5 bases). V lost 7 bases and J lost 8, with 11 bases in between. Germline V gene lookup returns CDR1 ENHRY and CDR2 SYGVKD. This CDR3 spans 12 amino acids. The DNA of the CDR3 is TGTGCCATCAAGGGGACGGAGGAAAAACTGTTTTTT. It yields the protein CAIKGTEEKLFF.

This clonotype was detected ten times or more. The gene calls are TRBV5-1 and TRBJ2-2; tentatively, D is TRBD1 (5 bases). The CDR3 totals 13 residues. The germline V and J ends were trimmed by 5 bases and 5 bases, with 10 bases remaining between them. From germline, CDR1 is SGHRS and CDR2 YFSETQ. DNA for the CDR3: TGCGCCAGCAGTGAGACAGAAACCGGGGAGCTGTTTTTT. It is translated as CASSETETGELFF.

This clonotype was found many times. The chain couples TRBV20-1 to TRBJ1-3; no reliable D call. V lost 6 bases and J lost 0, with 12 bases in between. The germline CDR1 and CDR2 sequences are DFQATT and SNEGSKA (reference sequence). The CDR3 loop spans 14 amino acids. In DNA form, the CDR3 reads TGCAGTGCGAAAGATCTGAACTCTGGAAACACCATATATTTT. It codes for CSAKDLNSGNTIYF.

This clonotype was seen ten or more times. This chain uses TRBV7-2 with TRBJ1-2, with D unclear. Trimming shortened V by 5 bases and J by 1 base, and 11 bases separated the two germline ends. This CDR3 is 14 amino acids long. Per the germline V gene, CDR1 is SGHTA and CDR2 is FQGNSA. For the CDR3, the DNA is TGTGCCAGCAGCCCCGGTGATCGTAACTATGGCTACACCTTC. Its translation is CASSPGDRNYGYTF.

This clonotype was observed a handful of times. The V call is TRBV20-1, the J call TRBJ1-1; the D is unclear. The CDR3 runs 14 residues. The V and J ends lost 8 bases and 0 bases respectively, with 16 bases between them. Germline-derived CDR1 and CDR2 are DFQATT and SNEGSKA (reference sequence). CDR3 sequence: CSYRGGRLNTEAFF. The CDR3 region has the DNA TGCAGTTACCGGGGAGGGCGATTGAACACTGAAGCTTTCTTT.

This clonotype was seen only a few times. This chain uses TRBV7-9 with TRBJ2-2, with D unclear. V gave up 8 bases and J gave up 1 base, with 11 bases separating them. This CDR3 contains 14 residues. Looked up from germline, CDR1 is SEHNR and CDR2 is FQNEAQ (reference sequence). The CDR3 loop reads CASLPRLNTGELFF. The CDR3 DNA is TGTGCCAGCCTTCCGAGGCTGAACACCGGGGAGCTGTTTTTT.

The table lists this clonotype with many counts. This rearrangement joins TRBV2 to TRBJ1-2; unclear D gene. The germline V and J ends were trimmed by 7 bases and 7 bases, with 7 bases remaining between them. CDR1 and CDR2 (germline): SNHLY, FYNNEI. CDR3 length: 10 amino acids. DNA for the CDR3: TGTGCCAGCAATGCGGGTGGCTACACCTTC. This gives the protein CASNAGGYTF.

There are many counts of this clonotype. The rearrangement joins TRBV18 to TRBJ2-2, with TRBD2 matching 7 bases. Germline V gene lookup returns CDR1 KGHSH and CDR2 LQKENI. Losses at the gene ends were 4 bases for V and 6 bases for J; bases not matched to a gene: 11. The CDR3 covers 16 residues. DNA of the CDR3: TGTGCCAGCTCACTCTCCGCGGCGGGGGATCCCGGGGAGCTGTTTTTT. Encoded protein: CASSLSAAGDPGELFF.

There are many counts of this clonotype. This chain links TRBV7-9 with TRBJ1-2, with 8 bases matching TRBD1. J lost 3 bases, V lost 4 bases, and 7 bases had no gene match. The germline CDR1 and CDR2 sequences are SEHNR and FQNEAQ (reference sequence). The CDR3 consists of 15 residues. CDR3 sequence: CASSSPGGLDYGYTF. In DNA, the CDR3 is TGTGCCAGCAGCTCCCCAGGGGGCTTGGACTATGGCTACACCTTC.

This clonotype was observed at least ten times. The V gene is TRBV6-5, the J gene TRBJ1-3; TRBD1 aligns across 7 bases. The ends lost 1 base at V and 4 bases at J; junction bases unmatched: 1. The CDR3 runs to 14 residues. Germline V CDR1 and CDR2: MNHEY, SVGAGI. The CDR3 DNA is TGTGCCAGCAGTTACTACAGGGGCGGAAACACCATATATTTT. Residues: CASSYYRGGNTIYF.

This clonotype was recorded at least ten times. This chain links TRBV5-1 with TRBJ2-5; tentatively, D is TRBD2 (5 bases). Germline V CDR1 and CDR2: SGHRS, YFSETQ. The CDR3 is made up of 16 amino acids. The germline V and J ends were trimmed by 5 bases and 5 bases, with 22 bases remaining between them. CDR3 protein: CASSPNPTSGGETQYF. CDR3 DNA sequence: TGCGCCAGCAGTCCCAACCCTACTAGTGGCGGGGAGACCCAGTACTTC.

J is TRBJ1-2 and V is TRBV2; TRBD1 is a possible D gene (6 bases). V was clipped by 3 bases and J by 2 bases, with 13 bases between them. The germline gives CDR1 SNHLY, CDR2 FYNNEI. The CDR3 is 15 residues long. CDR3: CASSDEGGRNYGYTF. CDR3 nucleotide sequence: TGTGCCAGCAGTGATGAAGGGGGGAGGAACTATGGCTACACCTTC.

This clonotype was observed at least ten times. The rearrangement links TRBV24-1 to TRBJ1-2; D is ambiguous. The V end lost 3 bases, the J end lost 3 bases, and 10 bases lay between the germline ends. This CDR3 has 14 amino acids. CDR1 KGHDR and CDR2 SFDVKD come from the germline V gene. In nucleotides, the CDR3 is TGTGCCACCAGTGATCCACGGGTCTACTATGGCTACACCTTC. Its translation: CATSDPRVYYGYTF.

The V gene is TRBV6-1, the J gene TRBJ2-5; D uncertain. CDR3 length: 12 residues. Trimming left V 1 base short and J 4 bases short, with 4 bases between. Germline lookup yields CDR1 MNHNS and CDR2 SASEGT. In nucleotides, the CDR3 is TGTGCCAGCAGTGAAGTGCGAGAGACCCAGTACTTC. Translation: CASSEVRETQYF.

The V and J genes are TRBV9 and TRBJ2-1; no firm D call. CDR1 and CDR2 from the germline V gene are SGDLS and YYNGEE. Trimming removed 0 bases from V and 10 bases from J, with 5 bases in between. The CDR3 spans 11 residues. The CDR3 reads CASSVDSEQFF. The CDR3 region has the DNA TGTGCCAGCAGCGTAGATTCCGAGCAGTTCTTC.

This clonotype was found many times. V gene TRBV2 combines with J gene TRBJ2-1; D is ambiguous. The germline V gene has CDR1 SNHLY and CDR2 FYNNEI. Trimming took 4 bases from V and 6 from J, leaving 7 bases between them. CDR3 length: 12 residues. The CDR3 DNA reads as TGTGCCAGCAGTGGGGCGGTCAATGAGCAGTTCTTC. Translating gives CASSGAVNEQFF. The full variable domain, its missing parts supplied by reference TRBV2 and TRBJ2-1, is EPEVTQTPSHQVTQMGQEVILRCVPISNHLYFYWYRQILGQKVEFLVSFYNNEISEKSEIFDDQFSVERPDGSNFTLKIRSTKLEDSAMYFCASSGAVNEQFFGPGTRLTVL.

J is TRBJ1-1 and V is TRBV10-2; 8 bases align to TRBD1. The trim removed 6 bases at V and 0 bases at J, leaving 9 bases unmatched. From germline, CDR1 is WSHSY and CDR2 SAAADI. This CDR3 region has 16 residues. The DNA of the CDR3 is TGCGCCAGCAGAGCCGGGACAGGCGGCATGAACACTGAAGCTTTCTTT. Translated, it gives CASRAGTGGMNTEAFF.

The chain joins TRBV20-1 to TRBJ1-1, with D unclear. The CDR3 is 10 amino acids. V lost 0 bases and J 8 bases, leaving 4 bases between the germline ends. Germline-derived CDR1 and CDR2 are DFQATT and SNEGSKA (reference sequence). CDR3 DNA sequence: TGCAGTGCTAGAGAGAGGGAAGCTTTCTTT. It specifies CSAREREAFF.

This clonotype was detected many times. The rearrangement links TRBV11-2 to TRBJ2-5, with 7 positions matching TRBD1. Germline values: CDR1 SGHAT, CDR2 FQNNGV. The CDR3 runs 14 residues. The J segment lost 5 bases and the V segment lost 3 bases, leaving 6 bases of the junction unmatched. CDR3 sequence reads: CASSLQGVRETQYF. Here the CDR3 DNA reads TGTGCCAGCAGCTTGCAGGGGGTGAGGGAGACCCAGTACTTC.

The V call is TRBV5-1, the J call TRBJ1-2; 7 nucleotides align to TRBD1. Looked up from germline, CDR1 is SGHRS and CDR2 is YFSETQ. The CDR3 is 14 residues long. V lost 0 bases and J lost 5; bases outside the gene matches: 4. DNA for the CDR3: TGCGCCAGCAGCTTGGAGGGGACAGAGTATGGCTACACCTTC. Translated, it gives CASSLEGTEYGYTF.

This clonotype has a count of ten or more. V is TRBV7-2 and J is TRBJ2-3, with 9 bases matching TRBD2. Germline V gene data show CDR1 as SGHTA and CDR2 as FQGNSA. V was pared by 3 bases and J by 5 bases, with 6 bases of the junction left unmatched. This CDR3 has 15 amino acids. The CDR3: CASSLRGGLRDTQYF. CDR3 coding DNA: TGTGCCAGCAGCTTGCGGGGGGGCTTACGAGATACGCAGTATTTT.

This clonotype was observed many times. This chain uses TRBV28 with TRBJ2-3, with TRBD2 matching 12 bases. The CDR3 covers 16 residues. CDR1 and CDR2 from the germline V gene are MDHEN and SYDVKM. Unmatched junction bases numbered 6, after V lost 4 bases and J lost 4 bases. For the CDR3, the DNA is TGTGCCAGCAGTTCCCCTAGCGGGGGGGGTGCAGATACGCAGTATTTT. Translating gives CASSSPSGGGADTQYF.

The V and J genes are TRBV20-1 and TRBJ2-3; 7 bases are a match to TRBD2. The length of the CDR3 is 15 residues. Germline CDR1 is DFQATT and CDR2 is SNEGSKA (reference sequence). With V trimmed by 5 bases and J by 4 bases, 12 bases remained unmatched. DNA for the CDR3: TGCAGTGCTGTAAAACTTCGGGGGGACGCAGATACGCAGTATTTT. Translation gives CSAVKLRGDADTQYF.

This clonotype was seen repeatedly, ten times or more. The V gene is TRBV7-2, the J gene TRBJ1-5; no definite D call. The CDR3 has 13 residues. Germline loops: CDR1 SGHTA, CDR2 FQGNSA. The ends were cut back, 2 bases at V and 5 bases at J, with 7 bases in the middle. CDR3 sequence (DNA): TGTGCCAGCAGCTTATGGGAGGATCAGCCCCAGCATTTT. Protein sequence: CASSLWEDQPQHF. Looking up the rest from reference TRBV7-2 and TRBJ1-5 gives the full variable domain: GAGVSQSPSNKVTEKGKDVELRCDPISGHTALYWYRQSLGQGLEFLIYFQGNSAPDKSGLPSDRFSAERTGGSVSTLTIQRTQQEDSAVYLCASSLWEDQPQHFGDGTRLSIL.

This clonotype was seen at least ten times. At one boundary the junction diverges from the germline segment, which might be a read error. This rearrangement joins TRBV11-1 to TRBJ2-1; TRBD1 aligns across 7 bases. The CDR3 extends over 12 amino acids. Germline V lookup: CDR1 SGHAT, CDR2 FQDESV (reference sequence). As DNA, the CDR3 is TGTGCCAGCAGCTTTGTGGGACAGCCTCTCGGCTTC. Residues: CASSFVGQPLGF. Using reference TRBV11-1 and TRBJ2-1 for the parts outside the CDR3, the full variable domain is EAEVAQSPRYKITEKSQAVAFWCDPISGHATLYWYRQILGQGPELLVQFQDESVVDDSQLPKDRFSAERLKGVDSTLKIQPAELGDSAMYLCASSFVGQPLGFGPGTRLTVL.

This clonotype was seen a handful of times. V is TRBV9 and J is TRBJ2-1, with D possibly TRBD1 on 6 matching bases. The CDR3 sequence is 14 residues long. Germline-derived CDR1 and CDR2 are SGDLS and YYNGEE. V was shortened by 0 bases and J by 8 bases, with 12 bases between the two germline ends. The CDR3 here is CASSVGDRHDEQFF. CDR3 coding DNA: TGTGCCAGCAGCGTAGGCGACAGGCACGATGAGCAGTTCTTC.